A selection of T cell receptor beta chains follows, all from one sample in a study of T cells in Graves' hyperthyroidism and ophthalmopathy. A single record per CDR3 protein comes from TCRdb applying MiXCR to the multiplex PCR reads. In the table there are some 600,000 distinct CDR3 sequences, around 46% of which are singletons. The specimen sequenced was peripheral blood or thyroid tissue (not recorded which). These receptors were collected from a woman under 30 with Graves' hyperthyroidism. CDR3s include the opening cysteine and the closing phenylalanine or tryptophan. Each record gives: clone size, V gene, J gene, D gene, CDR3 DNA, CDR3 protein. D genes are given only for firm matches. The size entry is marked missing in some rows and otherwise reads once, few, many or a size class.

clone size: .
V gene: TRBV7-9
J gene: TRBJ2-2
D gene: .
CDR3 DNA: TGTGCCAGCAGCCAAGGACACGCGAACACCGGGGAGCTGTTTTTT
CDR3 protein: CASSQGHANTGELFF

clone size: .
V gene: TRBV29-1
J gene: TRBJ1-1
D gene: .
CDR3 DNA: TGCAGCCAACAACAGGGTTGGAATGAAGCTTTCTTT
CDR3 protein: CSQQQGWNEAFF

clone size: few
V gene: TRBV7-9
J gene: TRBJ1-5
D gene: TRBD1
CDR3 DNA: TGTGCCAGCAGCTTAGCTAATACAGGGGATGGCAATCAGCCCCAGCATTTT
CDR3 protein: CASSLANTGDGNQPQHF

clone size: few
V gene: TRBV20-1
J gene: TRBJ1-4
D gene: TRBD1
CDR3 DNA: TGCAGTGCCCCAAGCCCGGGACAGGGCTGGGAAAAACTGTTTTTT
CDR3 protein: CSAPSPGQGWEKLFF

clone size: few
V gene: TRBV5-1
J gene: TRBJ2-2
D gene: .
CDR3 DNA: TGTGCCCGTTTGGGACGGTCGAACACCGGGGAGCTGTTTTTT
CDR3 protein: CARLGRSNTGELFF

clone size: few
V gene: TRBV12-3/TRBV12-4
J gene: TRBJ2-5
D gene: .
CDR3 DNA: TGTGCCAGCAGCCACGACGATAGAGAGACCCAGTACTTC
CDR3 protein: CASSHDDRETQYF

clone size: .
V gene: TRBV12-3/TRBV12-4
J gene: TRBJ1-4
D gene: .
CDR3 DNA: TGTGCCAGCAGTTTAAGTTGGAATAATGAAAAACTGTTTTTT
CDR3 protein: CASSLSWNNEKLFF

clone size: .
V gene: TRBV9
J gene: TRBJ1-2
D gene: .
CDR3 DNA: TGTGCCAGCAGCCGAGAGGACAGTTACGGCTATGGCTACACCTTC
CDR3 protein: CASSREDSYGYGYTF

clone size: few
V gene: TRBV12-3/TRBV12-4
J gene: TRBJ1-1
D gene: TRBD1
CDR3 DNA: TGTGCCAGCAGCCCTCAGACAGGGGACACTGAAGCTTTCTTT
CDR3 protein: CASSPQTGDTEAFF

clone size: many
V gene: TRBV10-3
J gene: TRBJ1-1
D gene: TRBD1
CDR3 DNA: TGTGCCATCAGCTCGCCCGCCGGACAGGGGGCGAACACTGAAGCTTTCTTT
CDR3 protein: CAISSPAGQGANTEAFF

clone size: .
V gene: TRBV25-1
J gene: TRBJ1-2
D gene: .
CDR3 DNA: TGTGCCAGCAGCCAAAGAGGGGCAGGGGATAAGGGGGACTATGGCTACACCTTC
CDR3 protein: CASSQRGAGDKGDYGYTF

clone size: .
V gene: TRBV29-1
J gene: TRBJ1-1
D gene: .
CDR3 DNA: .
CDR3 protein: CSVADGAF

clone size: .
V gene: TRBV6-4
J gene: TRBJ2-5
D gene: .
CDR3 DNA: TGTGCCAGCAGTGTGACTTGGGAAGAGACCCAGTACTTC
CDR3 protein: CASSVTWEETQYF

clone size: many
V gene: TRBV4-1
J gene: TRBJ2-5
D gene: .
CDR3 DNA: TGTGCCAGTAGCCAAGACAGGGAGACCCAGTACTTC
CDR3 protein: CASSQDRETQYF

clone size: .
V gene: TRBV10-2
J gene: TRBJ1-1
D gene: .
CDR3 DNA: TGCGCCAGCAGCGTGGCCGCCATGAACACTGAAGCTTTCTTT
CDR3 protein: CASSVAAMNTEAFF

clone size: .
V gene: TRBV10-3
J gene: TRBJ1-5
D gene: TRBD1
CDR3 DNA: TGTGCCAGCAGTCGCTCGACAGGGTCGAATCAGCCCCAGCATTTT
CDR3 protein: CASSRSTGSNQPQHF

clone size: .
V gene: TRBV2
J gene: TRBJ2-5
D gene: TRBD1
CDR3 DNA: TGTGCCAGCAGTTTGGACAGGGGGTCAGAGACCCAGTACTTC
CDR3 protein: CASSLDRGSETQYF

clone size: .
V gene: TRBV5-1
J gene: TRBJ1-1
D gene: .
CDR3 DNA: TGTGCCAGCAGTTCGAATTGGGAAAACACTGAAGCTTTCTTT
CDR3 protein: CASSSNWENTEAFF

clone size: .
V gene: TRBV2
J gene: TRBJ1-4
D gene: TRBD1
CDR3 DNA: TGTGCCAGCAGCCGGGACAGCATGGAGGAAAAACTGTTTTTT
CDR3 protein: CASSRDSMEEKLFF

clone size: .
V gene: TRBV7-9
J gene: TRBJ1-2
D gene: .
CDR3 DNA: TGTGCCAGCAGCTTGGATGGACAAAGGCAATCCGGCTACACCTTC
CDR3 protein: CASSLDGQRQSGYTF

clone size: .
V gene: TRBV10-3
J gene: TRBJ1-2
D gene: .
CDR3 DNA: TGTGCCAGCAGACGCGCGAGCAGGGACTATGGCTACACCTTC
CDR3 protein: CASRRASRDYGYTF

clone size: few
V gene: TRBV2
J gene: TRBJ1-2
D gene: .
CDR3 DNA: TGTGCCAGCAGTGAGCAGGGAGAGGACTATGGCTACACCTTC
CDR3 protein: CASSEQGEDYGYTF

clone size: .
V gene: TRBV29-1
J gene: TRBJ1-1
D gene: .
CDR3 DNA: TGCGCCAGCACGAGTCGGCAGGCGAACACTGAAGCTTTCTTT
CDR3 protein: CASTSRQANTEAFF

clone size: few
V gene: TRBV19
J gene: TRBJ2-7
D gene: .
CDR3 DNA: TGTGCCAGTAGTATGTATGGAGAGCAGTACTTC
CDR3 protein: CASSMYGEQYF

clone size: .
V gene: TRBV10-3
J gene: TRBJ1-5
D gene: .
CDR3 DNA: TGTGCCAGCAGGGAAAGCTGGGGTCAGCCCCAGCATTTT
CDR3 protein: CASRESWGQPQHF

clone size: .
V gene: TRBV12-3/TRBV12-4
J gene: TRBJ1-2
D gene: .
CDR3 DNA: TGTGCCAGCAGACCCAGAATGGGGCTAGGCTATGGCTACACCTTC
CDR3 protein: CASRPRMGLGYGYTF

clone size: .
V gene: TRBV29-1
J gene: TRBJ1-2
D gene: .
CDR3 DNA: TGCAGCGCCAAGACCGGGACTGGGGACTATGGCTACACCTTC
CDR3 protein: CSAKTGTGDYGYTF

clone size: .
V gene: TRBV10-3
J gene: TRBJ2-7
D gene: TRBD2
CDR3 DNA: TGTGCCAGCAGGTCGACTAGCGGGAGGCCGACCTACGAGCAGTACTTC
CDR3 protein: CASRSTSGRPTYEQYF

clone size: many
V gene: TRBV7-9
J gene: TRBJ2-7
D gene: TRBD2
CDR3 DNA: TGTGCCAGCAGCGGCGGACTAGCGGGAGACAAGCAGTACTTC
CDR3 protein: CASSGGLAGDKQYF

clone size: .
V gene: TRBV19
J gene: TRBJ1-5
D gene: .
CDR3 DNA: TGTGCCAGTAGTATGGCCGACAGGAAGGATTATCAGCCCCAGCATTTT
CDR3 protein: CASSMADRKDYQPQHF

clone size: .
V gene: TRBV9
J gene: TRBJ1-1
D gene: .
CDR3 DNA: TGTGCCAGCAGCGTAGAAGGTTTAGAGACTGAAGCTTTCTTT
CDR3 protein: CASSVEGLETEAFF

clone size: .
V gene: TRBV19
J gene: TRBJ1-1
D gene: .
CDR3 DNA: TGTGCCAGTAGTCCACGGGTGAAGGAGACTGAAGCTTTCTTT
CDR3 protein: CASSPRVKETEAFF

clone size: .
V gene: TRBV19
J gene: TRBJ2-6
D gene: .
CDR3 DNA: TGTGCCAGTACTACGGCGATCGGTGGGGCCAACGTCCTGACTTTC
CDR3 protein: CASTTAIGGANVLTF

clone size: few
V gene: TRBV7-9
J gene: TRBJ2-7
D gene: .
CDR3 DNA: TGTGCCAGCAGTCCCGGGGCCCAGGCGGCCTACGAGCAGTACTTC
CDR3 protein: CASSPGAQAAYEQYF

clone size: few
V gene: TRBV25-1
J gene: TRBJ2-1
D gene: .
CDR3 DNA: TGTGCCAGCAGTGATCGCTCCTACAATGAGCAGTTCTTC
CDR3 protein: CASSDRSYNEQFF

clone size: many
V gene: TRBV24-1
J gene: TRBJ1-1
D gene: .
CDR3 DNA: TGTGCCACCAGTGTCGGGGAGGGGACTGAAGCTTTCTTT
CDR3 protein: CATSVGEGTEAFF

clone size: .
V gene: TRBV29-1
J gene: TRBJ2-7
D gene: .
CDR3 DNA: TGCAGCTTGGTGGGAGCCTACGAGCAGTACTTC
CDR3 protein: CSLVGAYEQYF

clone size: .
V gene: TRBV7-9
J gene: TRBJ2-7
D gene: .
CDR3 DNA: TGTGCCAGCAGCGCGATGAGGGATACTAGCGAGCAGTACTTC
CDR3 protein: CASSAMRDTSEQYF

clone size: .
V gene: TRBV7-6
J gene: TRBJ2-2
D gene: .
CDR3 DNA: TGTGCCAGCAGCTTAGCGTTTGAGGACACCGGGGAGCTGTTTTTT
CDR3 protein: CASSLAFEDTGELFF

clone size: few
V gene: TRBV12-3/TRBV12-4
J gene: TRBJ1-2
D gene: .
CDR3 DNA: TGTGCCAGCAGTTTCGGGACTACCTATGGCTACACCTTC
CDR3 protein: CASSFGTTYGYTF

clone size: .
V gene: TRBV2
J gene: TRBJ2-7
D gene: .
CDR3 DNA: TGTGCCAGCGAAATGGCTCCCCCAGGGGACTACGAGCAGTACTTC
CDR3 protein: CASEMAPPGDYEQYF

clone size: .
V gene: TRBV7-1
J gene: TRBJ2-1
D gene: TRBD1
CDR3 DNA: TGTGCCAGCAGCTCGACAGGGGGAGGCGAGCAGTTCTTC
CDR3 protein: CASSSTGGGEQFF

clone size: few
V gene: TRBV10-3
J gene: TRBJ1-1
D gene: .
CDR3 DNA: TGTGCCATCAGTGATCGGGGAATGAACACTGAAGCTTTCTTT
CDR3 protein: CAISDRGMNTEAFF

clone size: .
V gene: TRBV7-2
J gene: TRBJ1-1
D gene: .
CDR3 DNA: TGTGCCAGCCGACGTACCAGGGGACTGAGTGTGACTTTCTTT
CDR3 protein: CASRRTRGLSVTFF

clone size: .
V gene: TRBV10-3
J gene: TRBJ2-7
D gene: TRBD2
CDR3 DNA: TGTGCCATCAGTCCGGGGAGGGGTTCCTACGAGCAGTACTTC
CDR3 protein: CAISPGRGSYEQYF

clone size: few
V gene: TRBV2
J gene: TRBJ2-5
D gene: .
CDR3 DNA: TGTGCCAGCAGTGTATGGGGAAAGGGGAAAGAGACCCAGTACTTC
CDR3 protein: CASSVWGKGKETQYF